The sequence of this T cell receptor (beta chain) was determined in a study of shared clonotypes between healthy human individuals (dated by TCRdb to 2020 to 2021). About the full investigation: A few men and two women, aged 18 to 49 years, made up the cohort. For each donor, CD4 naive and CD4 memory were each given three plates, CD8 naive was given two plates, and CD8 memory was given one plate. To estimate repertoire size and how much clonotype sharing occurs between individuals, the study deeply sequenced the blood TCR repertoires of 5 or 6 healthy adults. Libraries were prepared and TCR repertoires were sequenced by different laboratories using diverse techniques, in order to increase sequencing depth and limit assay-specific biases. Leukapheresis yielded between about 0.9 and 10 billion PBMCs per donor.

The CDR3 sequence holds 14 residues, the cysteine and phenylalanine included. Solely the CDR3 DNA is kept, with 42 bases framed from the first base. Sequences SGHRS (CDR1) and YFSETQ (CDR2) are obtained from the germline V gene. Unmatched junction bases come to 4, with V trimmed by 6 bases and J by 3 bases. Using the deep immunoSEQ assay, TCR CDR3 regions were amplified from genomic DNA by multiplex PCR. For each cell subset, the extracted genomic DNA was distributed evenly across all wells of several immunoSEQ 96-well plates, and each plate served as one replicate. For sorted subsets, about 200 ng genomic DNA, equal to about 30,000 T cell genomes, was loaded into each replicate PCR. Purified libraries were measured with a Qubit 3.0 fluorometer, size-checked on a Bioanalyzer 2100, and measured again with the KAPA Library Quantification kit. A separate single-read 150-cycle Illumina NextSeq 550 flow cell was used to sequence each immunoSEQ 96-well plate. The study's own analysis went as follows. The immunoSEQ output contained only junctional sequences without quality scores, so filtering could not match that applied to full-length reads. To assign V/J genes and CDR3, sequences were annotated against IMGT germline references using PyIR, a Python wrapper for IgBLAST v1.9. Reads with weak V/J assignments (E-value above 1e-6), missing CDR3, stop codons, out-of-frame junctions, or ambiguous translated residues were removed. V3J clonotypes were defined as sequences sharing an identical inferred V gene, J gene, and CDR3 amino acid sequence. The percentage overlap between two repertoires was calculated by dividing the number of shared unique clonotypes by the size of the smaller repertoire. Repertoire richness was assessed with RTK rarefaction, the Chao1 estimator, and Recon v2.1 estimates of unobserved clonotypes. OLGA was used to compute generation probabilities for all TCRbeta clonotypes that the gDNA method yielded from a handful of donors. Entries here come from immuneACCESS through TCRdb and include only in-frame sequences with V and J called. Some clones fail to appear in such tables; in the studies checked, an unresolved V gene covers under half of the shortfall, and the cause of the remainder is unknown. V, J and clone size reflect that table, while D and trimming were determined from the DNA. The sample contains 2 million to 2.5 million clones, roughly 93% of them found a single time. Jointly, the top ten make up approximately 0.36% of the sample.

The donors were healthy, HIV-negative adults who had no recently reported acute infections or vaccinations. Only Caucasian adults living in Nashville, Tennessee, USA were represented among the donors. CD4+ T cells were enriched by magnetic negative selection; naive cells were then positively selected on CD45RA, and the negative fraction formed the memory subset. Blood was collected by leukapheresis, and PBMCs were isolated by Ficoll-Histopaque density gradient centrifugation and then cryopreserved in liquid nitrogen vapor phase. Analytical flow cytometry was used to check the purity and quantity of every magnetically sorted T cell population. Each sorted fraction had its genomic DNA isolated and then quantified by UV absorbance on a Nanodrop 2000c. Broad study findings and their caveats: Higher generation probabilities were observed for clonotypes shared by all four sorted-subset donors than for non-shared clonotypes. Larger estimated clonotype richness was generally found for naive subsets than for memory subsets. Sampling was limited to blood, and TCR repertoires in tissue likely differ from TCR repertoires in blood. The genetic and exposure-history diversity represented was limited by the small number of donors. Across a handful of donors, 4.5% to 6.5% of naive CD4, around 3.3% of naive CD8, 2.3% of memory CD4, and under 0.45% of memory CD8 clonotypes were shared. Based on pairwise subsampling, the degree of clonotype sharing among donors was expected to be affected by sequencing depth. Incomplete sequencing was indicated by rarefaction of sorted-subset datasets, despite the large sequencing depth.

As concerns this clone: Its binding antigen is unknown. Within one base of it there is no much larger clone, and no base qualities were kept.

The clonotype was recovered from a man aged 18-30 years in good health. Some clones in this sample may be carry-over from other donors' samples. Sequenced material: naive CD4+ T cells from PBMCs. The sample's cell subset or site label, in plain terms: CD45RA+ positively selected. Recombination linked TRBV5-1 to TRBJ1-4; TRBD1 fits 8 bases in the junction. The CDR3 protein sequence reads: CASNRQGSNEKLFF. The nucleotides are TGCGCCAGCAACCGACAGGGGTCTAATGAAAAACTGTTTTTT.